Following are 13 T cell receptor beta chains from one sample sequenced in a study of early T cells in non-severe SARS-CoV-2 infection. TCRdb recomputed calls from the 5' RACE reads with MiXCR, one row per CDR3 protein. The sample consists of about 64,000 distinct CDR3 sequences, more than 15% of them appearing once. The sequenced sample was whole blood, obtained at baseline. Source of these receptors: an adult who was a healthcare worker with PCR-confirmed SARS-CoV-2 infection or an uninfected control (not recorded which).

V and J are TRBV11-2 and TRBJ2-1, with 8 positions matching TRBD1. The CDR3 covers 15 residues. Per germline, CDR1 SGHAT and CDR2 FQNNGV. V was clipped by 5 bases and J by 7 bases; unmatched bases: 10. The DNA of the CDR3 is TGTGCCAGCAGCGGAACAGGGGGTTCGATGAATGAGCAGTTCTTC. It specifies CASSGTGGSMNEQFF.

At least ten counts were recorded for this clonotype. J is TRBJ1-2 and V is TRBV7-6; TRBD1 agrees at 9 bases. The CDR3 consists of 17 residues. The J segment lost 4 bases and the V segment lost 5 bases, leaving 14 bases of the junction unmatched. The V gene's germline CDR1 is SGHVS and CDR2 FNYEAQ. The CDR3 nucleotides are TGTGCCAGCAGCACCGGGGGACAGGGAAGCATTCGCTATGGCTACACCTTC. It codes for CASSTGGQGSIRYGYTF.

Only a few counts were recorded for this clonotype. This chain joins TRBV18 and TRBJ1-2; the match to TRBD1 covers 12 bases. CDR1 is KGHSH, CDR2 LQKENI, per germline. This CDR3 has 13 amino acids. With V trimmed by 8 bases and J by 6 bases, 4 bases remained unmatched. The chain's CDR3 is CASAGQGANGYTF. The CDR3 DNA is TGTGCCAGCGCGGGACAGGGGGCGAATGGCTACACCTTC. Full variable domain (remainder filled in from reference TRBV18 and TRBJ1-2): NAGVMQNPRHLVRRRGQEARLRCSPMKGHSHVYWYRQLPEEGLKFMVYLQKENIIDESGMPKERFSAEFPKEGPSILRIQQVVRGDSAAYFCASAGQGANGYTFGSGTRLTVV.

V usage is TRBV5-1 and J usage is TRBJ2-3; TRBD2 matches 9 bases. In germline, CDR1 is SGHRS, CDR2 YFSETQ. Unmatched junction bases numbered 6, after V lost 0 bases and J lost 4 bases. The CDR3 sequence is 16 residues long. The CDR3 sequence is CASSLDLAGPPDTQYF. CDR3 DNA: TGCGCCAGCAGCTTGGATCTAGCGGGGCCTCCAGATACGCAGTATTTT.

The genes are TRBV3-1 and TRBJ2-7; the match to TRBD1 covers 7 bases. Germline CDR1 reads LGHDT; CDR2 reads YNNKEL (reference sequence). The CDR3 covers 16 residues. Trimming removed 6 bases from V and 4 bases from J; junction bases left unmatched: 15. The CDR3 sequence is CASSEGGQFRGYEQYF. CDR3 sequence (DNA): TGTGCCAGCAGTGAAGGGGGCCAATTCAGGGGGTACGAGCAGTACTTC.

The gene calls are TRBV6-2 or TRBV6-3 and TRBJ1-1; D is ambiguous. The V gene lost 2 bases and the J gene lost 8 bases, with 9 bases spanning the gap. CDR1 MNHEY and CDR2 SVGEGT come from the germline V gene. This CDR3 comprises 12 residues. As DNA, the CDR3 is TGTGCCAGCAGTTACGGGCCAGTCGAAGCTTTCTTT. Amino acid sequence: CASSYGPVEAFF.

This clonotype came up many times. The chain uses TRBV4-2 and TRBJ1-2; D not resolved. The length of the CDR3 is 15 residues. Looked up from germline, CDR1 is LGHNA and CDR2 is YNFKEQ. Trimming shortened V by 0 bases and J by 6 bases, and 14 bases separated the two germline ends. The CDR3 DNA reads TGTGCCAGCAGCCAAGACGGCAGGACGGTCCATGGCTACACCTTC. It translates to CASSQDGRTVHGYTF.

This clonotype was counted between two and nine times. CDR3 sequence reads: CASSQDPRSDQPQHF. Written as DNA, the CDR3 is TGTGCCAGCAGCCAAGACCCCCGAAGCGATCAGCCCCAGCATTTT. The chain has TRBV4-2 and TRBJ1-5, with no clear D. Trimming removed 0 bases at V and 5 bases at J, with 11 bases between. Germline CDR1 LGHNA, CDR2 YNFKEQ. The CDR3 loop spans 15 amino acids.

This clonotype was seen a few times. The J gene is TRBJ2-3, the V gene TRBV7-2; D remains ambiguous. The CDR3 length is 12 residues. The V and J ends lost 7 bases and 4 bases respectively, with 9 bases between them. Germline values: CDR1 SGHTA, CDR2 FQGNSA. The CDR3 loop is CASTGVADTQYF. CDR3 bases: TGTGCCAGCACCGGAGTGGCAGATACGCAGTATTTT.

This rearrangement joins TRBV7-2 to TRBJ2-7; the D is unclear. The CDR3 covers 12 residues. Trimming removed 5 bases from V and 5 bases from J, with 10 bases in between. CDR1 SGHTA and CDR2 FQGNSA come from the germline V gene. CDR3 sequence reads: CASSPRLDEQYF. In DNA form, the CDR3 reads TGTGCCAGCAGCCCCCGTCTCGACGAGCAGTACTTC.

The V and J genes are TRBV5-4 and TRBJ2-7; 10 bases agree with TRBD1. Germline V gene sequence: CDR1 SGHNT, CDR2 YYREEE (reference sequence). The CDR3 consists of 16 residues. Trimming removed 0 bases from V and 3 bases from J; junction bases left unmatched: 6. CDR3 in amino acids: CASSLGTGQGFYEQYF. DNA for the CDR3: TGTGCCAGCAGCTTGGGAACGGGACAGGGGTTCTACGAGCAGTACTTC.

The gene calls are TRBV18 and TRBJ1-5; tentative D call: TRBD1 (6 bases). Trimming pared 3 bases from V and 7 bases from J, leaving 16 bases between. The CDR3 spans 15 residues. CDR1 is KGHSH and CDR2 is LQKENI in the germline V gene. The CDR3 DNA is TGTGCCAGCTCACCCGGACTTGGGGGCGCACAGCCCCAGCATTTT. Translated: CASSPGLGGAQPQHF. The whole variable domain, filled in from reference TRBV18 and TRBJ1-5, reads NAGVMQNPRHLVRRRGQEARLRCSPMKGHSHVYWYRQLPEEGLKFMVYLQKENIIDESGMPKERFSAEFPKEGPSILRIQQVVRGDSAAYFCASSPGLGGAQPQHFGDGTRLSIL.

Ten or more counts support this clonotype. The V call is TRBV18, the J call TRBJ1-2; TRBD1 agrees at 7 bases. The V gene end was trimmed by 6 bases and the J gene end by 0 bases; junction bases not matched to a gene: 10. The CDR3 length is 16 residues. CDR1 is KGHSH and CDR2 is LQKENI in the germline V gene. The CDR3 DNA sequence: TGTGCCAGCTCTCAGACCCCACAGGGGACTAACTATGGCTACACCTTC. It yields the protein CASSQTPQGTNYGYTF.